Each of the 26 T cell receptor beta chains below was sequenced from the same sample in a study of T-cell memory formation after mild COVID-19 (dated by TCRdb to the early 2020s). Receptors were amplified or captured by 5' RACE. The sample was run on an Illumina NovaSeq 6000. The public reads were reprocessed in TCRdb via fastp at Q25 and MiXCR, keeping in-frame beta chains. Entries are consolidated by CDR3 protein sequence, retaining the most common genes and DNA. This sample gives 180,000 or so distinct CDR3 sequences in total; about 9.9% of them show up just once. In total, the top ten clones hold approximately 3.4% of the sample. The sequenced sample consisted of PBMCs or a T cell subset sorted from them (not recorded which). The receptors here all came from a young man who had mild COVID-19 (a few samples of this study predate the infection). The sample titles of this study are shuffled in the database, so cell type and time point are left out; the donor was told from shared clones.

The chain combines TRBV4-3 with TRBJ1-1; maybe TRBD1 (5 bases). V was cut by 4 bases and J by 6 bases, with 12 bases left in between. Per germline, CDR1 LGHNA and CDR2 YSLEER. This CDR3 is 13 amino acids long. The CDR3 DNA follows: TGCGCCAGCAGCCTTCCCGGGGCGGCTGAAGCTTTCTTT. Encoded protein: CASSLPGAAEAFF.

The chain recombines TRBV7-9 with TRBJ1-1; D unclear. This CDR3 contains 14 residues. Germline V gene data show CDR1 as SEHNR and CDR2 as FQNEAQ (reference sequence). V shed 5 bases and J shed 3 bases, with 13 bases lying between them. The CDR3 DNA sequence: TGTGCCAGCAGCCCGACATCCGCCCACACTGAAGCTTTCTTT. This sequence encodes CASSPTSAHTEAFF.

This rearrangement joins TRBV28 to TRBJ1-2; no clear D. Germline V CDR1 and CDR2: MDHEN, SYDVKM. The CDR3 is 12 amino acids. Trimming removed 2 bases at V and 8 bases at J, with 9 bases between. This chain's CDR3 is CASSLPSGGYTF. In DNA, the CDR3 is TGTGCCAGCAGTTTACCGTCTGGAGGCTACACCTTC.

This clonotype was recorded a few times. This chain links TRBV10-3 with TRBJ2-7, with 9 bases aligning to TRBD1. The junction had 3 bases not matched to a gene; V was cut back by 6 bases and J by 6 bases. This CDR3 contains 12 residues. CDR1 and CDR2 (germline): ENHRY, SYGVKD. The CDR3 DNA sequence: TGTGCCATCAGCTCGACAGGGGGCGAGCAGTACGTC. Translating it yields CAISSTGGEQYV.

The chain uses TRBV19 and TRBJ2-3; 10 bases align to TRBD2. The V gene's germline CDR1 is LNHDA and CDR2 SQIVND (reference sequence). The CDR3 is 16 amino acids. With 7 bases clipped from V and 5 bases from J, the junction kept 12 bases outside the gene matches. Here the CDR3 reads CASTPGSGGAGDTQYF. The CDR3 DNA reads as TGTGCCAGTACCCCGGGGAGCGGGGGGGCAGGAGATACGCAGTATTTT.

This clonotype was seen at least ten times. The CDR3 sequence: CASSLGTSGVNEQFF. The DNA for the CDR3 is TGCGCCAGCAGCTTAGGGACTAGCGGAGTCAATGAGCAGTTCTTC. V usage is TRBV5-1 and J usage is TRBJ2-1; 11 nucleotides line up with TRBD2. The trim removed 2 bases at V and 6 bases at J, leaving 4 bases unmatched. CDR3 size: 15 residues. Looked up from germline, CDR1 is SGHRS and CDR2 is YFSETQ.

This clonotype occurred a few times. The rearrangement links TRBV4-3 to TRBJ1-1, with D maybe TRBD1 (6 bases). Germline V CDR1 and CDR2: LGHNA, YSLEER. This CDR3 spans 18 amino acids. V was clipped by 0 bases and J by 4 bases, with 21 bases between them. CDR3 DNA sequence: TGCGCCAGCAGCCAAGATATTGTTAGAACAGGGCTGGGCACTGAAGCTTTCTTT. This gives the protein CASSQDIVRTGLGTEAFF.

This clonotype has more than one count but fewer than ten. The chain uses TRBV29-1 and TRBJ2-3, with 9 bases matching TRBD1. The CDR3 has 15 residues. Looked up from germline, CDR1 is SQVTM and CDR2 is ANQGSEA. J gave up 2 bases and V 4 bases, and 7 bases lay outside the gene matches. The CDR3 sequence is CSVGWWDRDTDTQYF. As DNA, the CDR3 is TGCAGCGTTGGGTGGTGGGACAGGGACACAGATACGCAGTATTTT.

This clonotype came up many times. The chain is built from TRBV20-1 and TRBJ2-5; D possibly corresponds to TRBD1 (5 bases). The germline V gene has CDR1 DFQATT and CDR2 SNEGSKA (reference sequence). Trimming took 3 bases from V and 3 from J, leaving 8 bases between them. This CDR3 is built from 12 residues. In nucleotides, the CDR3 is TGCAGTGCTAGGGCAGGGAAAGAGACCCAGTACTTC. Residues: CSARAGKETQYF.

This clonotype occurred a few times. V is TRBV20-1 and J is TRBJ2-2, with a possible D match to TRBD1 (6 bases). This CDR3 contains 15 residues. Trimming shortened V by 3 bases and J by 1 base, and 12 bases separated the two germline ends. Germline CDR1 is DFQATT and CDR2 is SNEGSKA (reference sequence). The CDR3 sequence is CSARQTGLNTGELFF. CDR3 coding DNA: TGCAGTGCTAGGCAGACAGGATTGAACACCGGGGAGCTGTTTTTT.

This clonotype was picked up a small number of times. The rearrangement links TRBV7-2 to TRBJ2-2, with a weak D call TRBD1 (5 bases). This CDR3 is 19 amino acids long. V shed 1 base and J shed 3 bases, with 21 bases lying between them. Germline V CDR1 and CDR2: SGHTA, FQGNSA. The CDR3 nucleotides read TGTGCCAGCAGCTTAGACGGACCGCAGGGTCTGCACCACACCGGGGAGCTGTTTTTT. Amino acid sequence: CASSLDGPQGLHHTGELFF.

This clonotype was seen at least ten times. This chain connects TRBV7-2 to TRBJ2-5, with unresolved D. This CDR3 contains 14 residues. Germline CDR1 SGHTA, CDR2 FQGNSA. V lost 5 bases, J lost 2 bases, and 12 bases lay in between. CDR3 sequence: CASSPSRIQETQYF. CDR3 sequence (DNA): TGTGCCAGCAGCCCCAGCAGGATTCAAGAGACCCAGTACTTC. The full variable domain, with the rest looked up from reference TRBV7-2 and TRBJ2-5, is GAGVSQSPSNKVTEKGKDVELRCDPISGHTALYWYRQSLGQGLEFLIYFQGNSAPDKSGLPSDRFSAERTGGSVSTLTIQRTQQEDSAVYLCASSPSRIQETQYFGPGTRLLVL.

V gene TRBV18 combines with J gene TRBJ2-7, with TRBD2 matching 7 bases. CDR1 and CDR2 (germline): KGHSH, LQKENI. The CDR3 runs to 14 residues. V trimming: 3 bases; J trimming: 7 bases; junction bases outside the gene matches: 9. In DNA form, the CDR3 reads TGTGCCAGCTCACCGGGAGGGGAGGGATATGAGCAGTACGTC. This sequence encodes CASSPGGEGYEQYV.

This clonotype was seen a handful of times. The chain links TRBV28 to TRBJ1-1, with a weak D call TRBD1 (5 bases). Trimming left V 8 bases short and J 0 bases short, with 10 bases between. CDR3 length equals 13 residues. Per germline, CDR1 MDHEN and CDR2 SYDVKM. CDR3 DNA: TGTGCCAGCGCGGGACTTTTGAACACTGAAGCTTTCTTT. As protein: CASAGLLNTEAFF. Looking up the rest from reference TRBV28 and TRBJ1-1 gives the full variable domain: DVKVTQSSRYLVKRTGEKVFLECVQDMDHENMFWYRQDPGLGLRLIYFSYDVKMKEKGDIPEGYSVSREKKERFSLILESASTNQTSMYLCASAGLLNTEAFFGQGTRLTVV.

The sample holds a few counts of this clonotype. The chain uses TRBV12-3 or TRBV12-4 and TRBJ1-2, with D maybe TRBD1 (5 bases). The CDR3 runs 12 residues. V lost 6 bases, J lost 8 bases, and 13 bases lay in between. This CDR3 reads CASSVRGGGYTF. CDR3 DNA sequence: TGTGCCAGCAGCGTAAGGGGCGGCGGCTACACCTTC.

This clonotype appeared a few times. The rearrangement joins TRBV7-2 to TRBJ1-1, with 9 bases fitting TRBD1. This CDR3 region has 12 residues. Germline V gene sequence: CDR1 SGHTA, CDR2 FQGNSA. J was trimmed by 11 bases and V by 5 bases; bases with no gene match: 6. This CDR3 reads CASSRTGVRAFF. The CDR3 coding sequence is TGTGCCAGCAGCCGGACAGGGGTTCGGGCTTTCTTT.

The chain joins TRBV20-1 to TRBJ2-7; no clear D. The length of the CDR3 is 13 residues. Germline values: CDR1 DFQATT, CDR2 SNEGSKA (reference sequence). The germline V and J ends were trimmed by 1 base and 0 bases, with 7 bases remaining between them. CDR3 in amino acids: CSARVNSSYEQYF. As DNA, the CDR3 is TGCAGTGCTAGAGTTAACAGCTCCTACGAGCAGTACTTC.

This clonotype was seen only a few times. The rearrangement links TRBV7-2 to TRBJ1-6; 7 bases agree with TRBD1. Germline CDR1 SGHTA, CDR2 FQGNSA. The ends lost 3 bases at V and 9 bases at J; junction bases unmatched: 5. This CDR3 has 14 residues. The CDR3 bases are TGTGCCAGCAGCTTCCGCAGGGGGGCTTCACCCCTCCACTTT. It translates to CASSFRRGASPLHF.

This clonotype was detected many times. The gene calls are TRBV2 and TRBJ2-7; 8 bases are shared with TRBD2. The CDR3 has 13 amino acids. J was trimmed by 5 bases and V by 7 bases; bases with no gene match: 7. Germline lookup yields CDR1 SNHLY and CDR2 FYNNEI. The CDR3 is CASKESGGNEQYF. In DNA form, the CDR3 reads TGTGCCAGCAAAGAGAGCGGGGGCAACGAGCAGTACTTC.

The chain employs TRBV12-3 or TRBV12-4 and TRBJ2-1; TRBD1 aligns across 7 bases. CDR3 length: 14 residues. With V trimmed by 6 bases and J by 7 bases, 9 bases remained unmatched. CDR3: CASRKRQGWNEQFF. CDR3 DNA: TGTGCCAGCAGGAAACGACAGGGTTGGAATGAGCAGTTCTTC.

There are a few counts of this clonotype. The chain combines TRBV10-3 with TRBJ2-1, with D maybe TRBD1 (5 bases). V was pared by 8 bases and J by 4 bases, with 15 bases between. Germline values: CDR1 ENHRY, CDR2 SYGVKD. The CDR3 sequence is 14 residues long. The CDR3 sequence: CAIGDGQGYNEQFF. The CDR3 DNA follows: TGTGCCATCGGGGATGGACAAGGTTACAATGAGCAGTTCTTC.

This clonotype has a count of ten or more. The rearrangement uses TRBV5-1 and TRBJ2-1, with 13 nucleotides matching TRBD2. The germline gives CDR1 SGHRS, CDR2 YFSETQ. Trimming cost V 3 bases and J 6 bases; bases outside gene matches: 3. The CDR3 consists of 15 residues. The CDR3, as DNA: TGCGCCAGCAGCTCTCGACTAGCGGGGGGCAATGAGCAGTTCTTC. Its protein is CASSSRLAGGNEQFF. Drawing the rest from reference TRBV5-1 and TRBJ2-1, the complete variable domain is KAGVTQTPRYLIKTRGQQVTLSCSPISGHRSVSWYQQTPGQGLQFLFEYFSETQRNKGNFPGRFSGRQFSNSRSEMNVSTLELGDSALYLCASSSRLAGGNEQFFGPGTRLTVL.

This clonotype turned up a few times. The J gene is TRBJ2-3, the V gene TRBV14; D unresolved. This CDR3 is built from 13 residues. From germline, CDR1 is SGHDN and CDR2 FVKESK. The V and J ends lost 0 bases and 7 bases respectively, with 8 bases between them. The CDR3 DNA follows: TGTGCCAGCAGCCAAGAAGGGTTCTATACGCAGTATTTT. Protein product: CASSQEGFYTQYF.

This clonotype was counted between two and nine times. The chain combines TRBV7-2 with TRBJ1-5, with no clear D. Looked up from germline, CDR1 is SGHTA and CDR2 is FQGNSA. V was shortened by 5 bases and J by 5 bases, with 13 bases between the two germline ends. The CDR3 loop spans 14 amino acids. The CDR3 coding sequence is TGTGCCAGCAGCCCCTGGACGGCTGATCAGCCCCAGCATTTT. It translates to CASSPWTADQPQHF.

Many counts were recorded for this clonotype. The rearrangement joins TRBV24-1 to TRBJ2-1; 7 bases fit TRBD1. J was trimmed by 10 bases and V by 2 bases; bases with no gene match: 7. Per the germline V gene, CDR1 is KGHDR and CDR2 is SFDVKD. This CDR3 is built from 14 residues. CDR3 DNA: TGTGCCACCAGTGATTCAGAGACAGGGATGGAGCAGTTCTTC. It is translated as CATSDSETGMEQFF.

The CDR3 loop is CASRERLARNEQYF. DNA of the CDR3: TGTGCCAGCAGAGAAAGACTAGCCCGGAACGAGCAGTACTTC. The chain recombines TRBV6-2 or TRBV6-3 with TRBJ2-7; 7 nucleotides line up with TRBD2. With V trimmed by 6 bases and J by 5 bases, 10 bases remained unmatched. CDR3 length: 14 residues. Per germline, CDR1 MNHEY and CDR2 SVGEGT.